The 23 T cell receptor beta chains given below trace back to one sample, sequenced in a study of shared T cell receptors in the human thymus. Repertoires were generated with immunoSEQ multiplex PCR, while TCRdb's copy carries only in-frame clones and drops some. The sample has over 650,000 clones, approximately 87% seen once. The same sample was also used in a study of human thymus T cells.

Source material: thymocytes. These receptors were taken from a boy in the first two years of life with a congenital heart defect.

V usage is TRBV5-1 and J usage is TRBJ2-1; 11 nucleotides align to TRBD2. V trimming: 3 bases; J trimming: 8 bases; junction bases outside the gene matches: 7. The CDR3 consists of 15 residues. The germline CDR1 and CDR2 sequences are SGHRS and YFSETQ. The CDR3, as DNA: TGCGCCAGCAGCTACCTAGCGGGGGGTGTCGATGAGCAGTTCTTC. This encodes CASSYLAGGVDEQFF.

V is TRBV4-3 and J is TRBJ2-7, with D tentatively TRBD2 (5 bases). Germline V gene sequence: CDR1 LGHNA, CDR2 YSLEER. The CDR3 length is 16 residues. V lost 2 bases and J lost 2, with 16 bases in between. The CDR3 DNA sequence: TGCGCCAGCAGCCAATCCCACGGGGAGTTCCCCTACGAGCAGTACTTC. Translation: CASSQSHGEFPYEQYF.

The chain recombines TRBV5-1 with TRBJ2-3; 7 nucleotides line up with TRBD1. Unmatched junction bases numbered 11, after V lost 4 bases and J lost 0 bases. There are 17 residues in the CDR3. Germline V gives CDR1 SGHRS, CDR2 YFSETQ. The CDR3 loop is CASSMTTGAISTDTQYF. The CDR3 DNA reads as TGCGCCAGCAGCATGACCACAGGGGCCATTAGCACAGATACGCAGTATTTT.

This chain connects TRBV5-1 to TRBJ2-1; D is possibly TRBD2 (6 bases). V lost 2 bases and J 5 bases, leaving 26 bases between the germline ends. Germline V gene lookup returns CDR1 SGHRS and CDR2 YFSETQ. The CDR3 is 19 residues long. This CDR3 is CASSLAPQGGDPWDNEQFF. The CDR3 DNA reads TGCGCCAGCAGCTTAGCGCCCCAAGGAGGGGACCCCTGGGACAATGAGCAGTTCTTC. The variable domain in full, with the rest retrieved from reference TRBV5-1 and TRBJ2-1, is KAGVTQTPRYLIKTRGQQVTLSCSPISGHRSVSWYQQTPGQGLQFLFEYFSETQRNKGNFPGRFSGRQFSNSRSEMNVSTLELGDSALYLCASSLAPQGGDPWDNEQFFGPGTRLTVL.

The rearrangement links TRBV5-4 to TRBJ2-5; TRBD2 matches at 8 bases. The CDR3 consists of 14 residues. Germline V gives CDR1 SGHNT, CDR2 YYREEE (reference sequence). J gave up 5 bases and V 2 bases, and 5 bases lay outside the gene matches. The CDR3 sequence: CASSFLAGGETQYF. The CDR3 bases are TGTGCCAGCAGCTTCCTGGCGGGAGGTGAGACCCAGTACTTC.

CDR3 bases: TGTGCCAGCAGCTTAGCCACGGGGGTACGCTATGGCTACACCTTC. This codes for CASSLATGVRYGYTF. The gene calls are TRBV7-2 and TRBJ1-2; D may be TRBD1 (5 bases). The V end lost 0 bases, the J end lost 4 bases, and 12 bases lay between the germline ends. Germline V lookup: CDR1 SGHTA, CDR2 FQGNSA. The CDR3 is 15 residues long.

This chain uses TRBV9 with TRBJ1-5, with 7 bases lining up with TRBD1. The J segment lost 4 bases and the V segment lost 0 bases, leaving 1 base of the junction unmatched. Germline-derived CDR1 and CDR2 are SGDLS and YYNGEE. The length of the CDR3 is 14 residues. Written as DNA, the CDR3 is TGTGCCAGCAGCGTAGAGGACAGGAATCAGCCCCAGCATTTT. Encoded protein: CASSVEDRNQPQHF.

The chain recombines TRBV19 with TRBJ1-1, with D unclear. Germline V gene data show CDR1 as LNHDA and CDR2 as SQIVND (reference sequence). The CDR3 loop spans 15 amino acids. Trimming stripped 3 bases from V and 1 base from J, with 12 bases between. The CDR3, as DNA: TGTGCCAGTAGTATGGGCCGAGTGCAGAACACTGAAGCTTTCTTT. Translated: CASSMGRVQNTEAFF.

This rearrangement joins TRBV28 to TRBJ1-4; 8 nucleotides match TRBD1. Germline-derived CDR1 and CDR2 are MDHEN and SYDVKM. The V segment lost 6 bases and the J segment 1 base; nucleotides outside the gene matches: 4. CDR3 size: 15 residues. The DNA for the CDR3 is TGTGCCAGCAGCCATACAGGGGGAACTAATGAAAAACTGTTTTTT. It translates to CASSHTGGTNEKLFF.

The chain combines TRBV19 with TRBJ2-5, with 8 positions matching TRBD2. V was pared by 1 base and J by 0 bases, with 4 bases of the junction left unmatched. The V gene's germline CDR1 is LNHDA and CDR2 SQIVND (reference sequence). The CDR3 sequence is 16 residues long. Here the CDR3 reads CASSIGSSGDQETQYF. In nucleotides, the CDR3 is TGTGCCAGTAGTATAGGGAGTAGCGGGGACCAAGAGACCCAGTACTTC.

The chain uses TRBV10-3 and TRBJ1-1, with D possibly being TRBD1 (6 bases). Germline V gene data show CDR1 as ENHRY and CDR2 as SYGVKD. Trimming left V 3 bases short and J 1 base short, with 9 bases between. This CDR3 is built from 14 residues. CDR3 sequence: CAISEIQGNTEAFF. The CDR3 DNA reads TGTGCCATCAGTGAAATACAGGGGAACACTGAAGCTTTCTTT.

The J gene is TRBJ2-1, the V gene TRBV4-3, with D perhaps TRBD2 (6 bases). Germline-derived CDR1 and CDR2 are LGHNA and YSLEER. Trimming cost V 0 bases and J 2 bases, with 17 bases left between them. This CDR3 has 18 amino acids. CDR3 region: CASSQDGEERNTYNEQFF. The DNA of the CDR3 is TGCGCCAGCAGCCAAGACGGGGAGGAACGCAACACCTACAATGAGCAGTTCTTC.

The chain is built from TRBV19 and TRBJ2-5, with D possibly TRBD1 on 5 matching bases. V shed 5 bases and J shed 0 bases, with 13 bases lying between them. CDR3 length: 15 residues. CDR1 and CDR2 from the germline V gene are LNHDA and SQIVND (reference sequence). CDR3 in amino acids: CASSANRQYQETQYF. DNA of the CDR3: TGTGCCAGTAGTGCAAACCGACAGTACCAAGAGACCCAGTACTTC.

This rearrangement joins TRBV5-4 to TRBJ1-5; possibly TRBD1 for D (6 bases). Trimming left V 4 bases short and J 0 bases short, with 17 bases between. CDR3 length: 17 amino acids. Germline V gene data show CDR1 as SGHNT and CDR2 as YYREEE (reference sequence). The CDR3 DNA follows: TGTGCCAGCAGCCCGGGACAACTACTCTATAGCAATCAGCCCCAGCATTTT. It encodes CASSPGQLLYSNQPQHF.

The chain combines TRBV7-6 with TRBJ2-7; 10 bases align to TRBD1. The CDR3 is 15 residues long. Germline values: CDR1 SGHVS, CDR2 FNYEAQ. V shed 1 base, J shed 7 bases, and the junction held 7 bases outside the gene matches. CDR3 in amino acids: CASSLGGTGADEQYF. In nucleotides, the CDR3 is TGTGCCAGCAGCTTAGGGGGGACAGGGGCGGATGAGCAGTACTTC. The full variable domain, completed using reference TRBV7-6 and TRBJ2-7, is GAGVSQSPRYKVTKRGQDVALRCDPISGHVSLYWYRQALGQGPEFLTYFNYEAQQDKSGLPNDRFSAERPEGSISTLTIQRTEQRDSAMYRCASSLGGTGADEQYFGPGTRLTVT.

CDR3 sequence (DNA): TGCGCCAGCAGTCATGTGGGGCTGAACACTGAAGCTTTCTTT. It encodes CASSHVGLNTEAFF. The chain is built from TRBV23-1 and TRBJ1-1, with D perhaps TRBD1 (5 bases). TRBV23-1 is known as an ORF, though its function is uncertain. CDR3 size: 14 residues. Trimming removed 3 bases from V and 0 bases from J, with 8 bases in between.

The chain has TRBV7-9 and TRBJ2-7; no reliable D call. Germline V gives CDR1 SEHNR, CDR2 FQNEAQ (reference sequence). The CDR3 spans 13 residues. Trimming pared 1 base from V and 4 bases from J, leaving 8 bases between. The chain's CDR3 is CASSLEPPYEQYF. The CDR3 DNA reads TGTGCCAGCAGCTTAGAGCCTCCATACGAGCAGTACTTC.

The rearrangement links TRBV12-5 to TRBJ2-7, with 8 bases matching TRBD2. CDR3 size: 16 residues. Germline trimming cut 7 bases from V and 6 bases from J; bases unmatched to any gene: 17. Germline CDR1 and CDR2: LGHNT and FRNRAP. The CDR3 sequence: CASAGGYGRAKGEQYF. CDR3 coding DNA: TGTGCTAGTGCCGGCGGGTACGGGAGGGCCAAGGGCGAGCAGTACTTC. Combining the CDR3 with reference TRBV12-5 and TRBJ2-7 gives the whole variable domain DARVTQTPRHKVTEMGQEVTMRCQPILGHNTVFWYRQTMMQGLELLAYFRNRAPLDDSGMPKDRFSAEMPDATLATLKIQPSEPRDSAVYFCASAGGYGRAKGEQYFGPGTRLTVT.

V and J are TRBV5-4 and TRBJ1-3, with a possible D match to TRBD1 (5 bases). This CDR3 spans 12 amino acids. The germline V and J ends were trimmed by 9 bases and 4 bases, with 11 bases remaining between them. Germline CDR1 and CDR2: SGHNT and YYREEE (reference sequence). In DNA form, the CDR3 reads TGTGCCATGACAGCAGGGGGAAACACCATATATTTT. Its translation: CAMTAGGNTIYF.

The chain recombines TRBV5-1 with TRBJ2-7; 14 bases map to TRBD2. CDR1 is SGHRS, CDR2 YFSETQ, per germline. With 2 bases clipped from V and 4 bases from J, the junction kept 8 bases outside the gene matches. The CDR3 extends over 17 amino acids. The CDR3 sequence: CASSFPGLAGVGYEQYF. CDR3 in DNA: TGCGCCAGCAGCTTCCCGGGACTAGCGGGAGTCGGTTACGAGCAGTACTTC.

This clone has just one count. This chain links TRBV28 with TRBJ1-6, with 10 nucleotides matching TRBD1. The germline V gene has CDR1 MDHEN and CDR2 SYDVKM. Trimming removed 2 bases from V and 8 bases from J; junction bases left unmatched: 3. This CDR3 is built from 15 residues. The CDR3, as DNA: TGTGCCAGCAGTTTAGGTGGACAGGGGGATTCACCCCTCCACTTT. This gives the protein CASSLGGQGDSPLHF. Full variable domain (rest looked up from reference TRBV28 and TRBJ1-6): DVKVTQSSRYLVKRTGEKVFLECVQDMDHENMFWYRQDPGLGLRLIYFSYDVKMKEKGDIPEGYSVSREKKERFSLILESASTNQTSMYLCASSLGGQGDSPLHFGNGTRLTVT.

The chain recombines TRBV5-4 with TRBJ2-3, with D tentatively TRBD2 (5 bases). Trimming shortened V by 1 base and J by 4 bases, and 13 bases separated the two germline ends. The germline gives CDR1 SGHNT, CDR2 YYREEE (reference sequence). The CDR3 covers 15 residues. Here the CDR3 reads CASSLYPSMSDTQYF. DNA for the CDR3: TGTGCCAGCAGCTTGTATCCTAGCATGTCAGATACGCAGTATTTT.

The chain couples TRBV25-1 to TRBJ1-6, with no clear D. Trimming removed 3 bases at V and 5 bases at J, with 11 bases between. The CDR3 spans 15 residues. Germline lookup yields CDR1 MGHDK and CDR2 SYGVNS. This CDR3 reads CASSEIGTDNSPLHF. CDR3 in DNA: TGTGCCAGCAGTGAGATCGGTACCGATAATTCACCCCTCCACTTT.